The T cell receptor beta chain under discussion was sequenced for a study of blood T cell repertoires in COVID-19. Across the study: The samples span acute and convalescent COVID-19 from the United States, Italy and Spain. The cDNA or gDNA used as material had been derived from T cells, B-cell-depleted T cells, or PBMCs.

Per the original data handling: Researchers report that nucleated cell counts were estimated from reference gene primer amplification. Measured with immunoSEQ multiplex PCR; TCRdb has only the in-frame clones, and not every one. That table is the source of V, J and clone size, and D and trimming were worked out from the DNA. The sample has roughly 200,000 clones, 70% to 90% seen once. The CDR3 is made up of 14 amino acids. Germline-derived CDR1 and CDR2 are SGHKS and YYEKEE (reference sequence). The V and J ends lost 3 bases and 4 bases respectively, with 13 bases between them. The source is a man between 60 and 70 years old with acute or convalescent COVID-19. Sequenced input: peripheral blood. The gene calls are TRBV5-5 and TRBJ1-2, with D possibly TRBD1 on 6 matching bases. CDR3 region: CASSWGGTSYGYTF. The CDR3 nucleotides read TGTGCCAGCAGCTGGGGAGGGACAAGCTATGGCTACACCTTC. The full variable domain, in which reference TRBV5-5 and TRBJ1-2 provide the parts outside the CDR3, is DAGVTQSPTHLIKTRGQQVTLRCSPISGHKSVSWYQQVLGQGPQFIFQYYEKEERGRGNFPDRFSARQFPNYSSELNVNALLLGDSALYLCASSWGGTSYGYTFGSGTRLTVV.